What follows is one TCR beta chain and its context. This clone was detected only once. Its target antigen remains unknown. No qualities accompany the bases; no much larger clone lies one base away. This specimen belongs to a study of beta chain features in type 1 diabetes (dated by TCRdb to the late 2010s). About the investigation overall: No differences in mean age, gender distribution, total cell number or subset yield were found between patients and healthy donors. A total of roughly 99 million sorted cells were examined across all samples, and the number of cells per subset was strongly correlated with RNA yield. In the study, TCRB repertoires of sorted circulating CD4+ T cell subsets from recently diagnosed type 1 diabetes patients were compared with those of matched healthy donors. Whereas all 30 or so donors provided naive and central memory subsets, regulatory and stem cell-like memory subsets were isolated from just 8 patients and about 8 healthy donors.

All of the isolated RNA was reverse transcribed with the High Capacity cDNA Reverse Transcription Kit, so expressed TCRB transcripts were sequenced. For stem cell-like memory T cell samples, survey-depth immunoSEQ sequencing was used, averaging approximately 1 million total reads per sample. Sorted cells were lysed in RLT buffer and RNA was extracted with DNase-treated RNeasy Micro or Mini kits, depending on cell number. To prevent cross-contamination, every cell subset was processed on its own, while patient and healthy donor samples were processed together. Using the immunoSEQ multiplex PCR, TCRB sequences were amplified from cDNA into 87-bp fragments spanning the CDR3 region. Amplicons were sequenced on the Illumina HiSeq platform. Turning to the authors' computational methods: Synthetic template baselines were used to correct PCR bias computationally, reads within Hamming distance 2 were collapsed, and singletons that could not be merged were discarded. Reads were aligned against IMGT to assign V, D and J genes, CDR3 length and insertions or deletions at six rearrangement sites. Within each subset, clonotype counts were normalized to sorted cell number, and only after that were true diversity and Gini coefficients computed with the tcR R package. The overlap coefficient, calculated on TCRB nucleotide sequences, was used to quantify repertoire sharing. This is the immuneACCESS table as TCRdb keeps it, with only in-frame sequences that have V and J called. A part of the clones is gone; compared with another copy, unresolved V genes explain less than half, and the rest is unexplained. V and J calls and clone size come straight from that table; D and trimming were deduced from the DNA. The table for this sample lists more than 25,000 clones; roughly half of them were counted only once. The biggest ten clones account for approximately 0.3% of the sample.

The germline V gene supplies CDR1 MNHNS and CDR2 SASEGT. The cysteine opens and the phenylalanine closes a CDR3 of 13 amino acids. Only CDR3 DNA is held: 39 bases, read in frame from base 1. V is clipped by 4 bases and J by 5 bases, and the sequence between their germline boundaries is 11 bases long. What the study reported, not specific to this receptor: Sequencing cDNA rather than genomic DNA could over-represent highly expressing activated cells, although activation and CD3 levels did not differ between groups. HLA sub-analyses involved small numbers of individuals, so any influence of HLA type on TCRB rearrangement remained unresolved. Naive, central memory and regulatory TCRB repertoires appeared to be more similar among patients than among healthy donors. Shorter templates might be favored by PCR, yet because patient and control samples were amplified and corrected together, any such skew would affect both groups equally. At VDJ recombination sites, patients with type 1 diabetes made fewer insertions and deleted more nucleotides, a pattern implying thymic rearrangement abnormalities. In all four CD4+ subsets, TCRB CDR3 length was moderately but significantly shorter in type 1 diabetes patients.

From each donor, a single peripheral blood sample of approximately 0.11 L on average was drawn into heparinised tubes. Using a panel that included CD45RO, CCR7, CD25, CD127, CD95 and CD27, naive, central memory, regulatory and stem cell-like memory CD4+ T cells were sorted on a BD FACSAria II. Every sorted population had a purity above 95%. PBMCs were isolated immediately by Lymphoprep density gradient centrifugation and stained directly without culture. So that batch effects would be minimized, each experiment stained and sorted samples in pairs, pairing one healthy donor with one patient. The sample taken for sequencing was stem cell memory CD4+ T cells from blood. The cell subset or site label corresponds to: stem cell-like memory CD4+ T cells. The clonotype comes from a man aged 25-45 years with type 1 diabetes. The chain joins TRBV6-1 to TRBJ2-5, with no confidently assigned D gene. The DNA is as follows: TGTGCCAGCAGTGCGGCTAGTTGGGAGACCCAGTACTTC. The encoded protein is CASSAASWETQYF.